This T cell receptor beta chain is from a study of cytomegalovirus exposure and HLA in healthy donors. Findings of the study overall: There were reportedly fewer N-insertions in an Asian-associated ancestry cluster than the approximately 670-donor mean, in a later analysis. The later analysis indicated that the majority of CMV-associated TCR beta chains appeared HLA-restricted.

Trimming removed 0 bases at V and 6 bases at J, with 12 bases between. Per the germline V gene, CDR1 is SGDLS and CDR2 is YYNGEE. The CDR3 runs to 15 residues. Worth noting for this clone: Its target is unknown.

Amplification used 60 Vbeta primers and 13 Jbeta primers. Some clones are missing from TCRdb's copy, which holds only in-frame ones; the method was immunoSEQ multiplex PCR. The sample has some 150,000 clones; 80% are singletons. This chain connects TRBV9 to TRBJ2-2, with D possibly being TRBD2 (6 bases). The sequence came from a man between 25 and 39 years old in good health and CMV-seropositive. The sample comprised PBMCs. The CDR3 loop is CASSVVGGIAGELFF. CDR3 nucleotides: TGTGCCAGCAGCGTAGTAGGAGGGATCGCCGGGGAGCTGTTTTTT.